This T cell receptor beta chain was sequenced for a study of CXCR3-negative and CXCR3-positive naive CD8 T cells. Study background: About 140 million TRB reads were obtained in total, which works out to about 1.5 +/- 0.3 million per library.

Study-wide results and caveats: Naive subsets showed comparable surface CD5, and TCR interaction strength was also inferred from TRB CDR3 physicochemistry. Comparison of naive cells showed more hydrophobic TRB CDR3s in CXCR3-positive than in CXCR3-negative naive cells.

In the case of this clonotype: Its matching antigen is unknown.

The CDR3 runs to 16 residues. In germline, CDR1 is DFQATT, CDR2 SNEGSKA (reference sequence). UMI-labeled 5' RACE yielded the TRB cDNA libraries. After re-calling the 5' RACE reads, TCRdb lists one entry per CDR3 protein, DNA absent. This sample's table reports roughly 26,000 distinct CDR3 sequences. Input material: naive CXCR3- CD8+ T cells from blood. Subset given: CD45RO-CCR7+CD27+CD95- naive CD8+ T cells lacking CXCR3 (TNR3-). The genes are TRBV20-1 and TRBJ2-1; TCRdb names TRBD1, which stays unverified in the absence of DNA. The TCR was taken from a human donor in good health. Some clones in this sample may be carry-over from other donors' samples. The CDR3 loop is CSARDPLGREYNEQFF.